The rows below give T cell receptor beta chains drawn from one sample of a study of T cell repertoires in cytomegalovirus infection. In TCRdb, the reads were re-called with MiXCR into one record per CDR3 protein. This table holds 300,000 or so distinct CDR3 sequences, under 30% found once. Sequencing input: PBMCs. Source of these receptors: a human donor in good health (CMV status not recorded). Some clones in this sample may be carry-over from other donors' samples. Each CDR3 is given with its conserved first and last residue. A D gene is named only where the DNA matches it firmly. Not every row has a clone size; where given, it reads once, few, many or a size class.

D: -; V: TRBV7-3; J: TRBJ2-1; size: few; length: 17; CDR3: CASSLTPPDSGWNEQFF; DNA: TGTGCCAGCAGCTTAACGCCCCCAGACTCCGGATGGAATGAGCAGTTCTTC
D: -; V: TRBV7-9; J: TRBJ2-1; size: many; length: 13; CDR3: CASSPGLPNEQFF; DNA: TGTGCCAGCAGCCCCGGTCTACCAAACGAGCAGTTCTTC
D: TRBD2; V: TRBV5-1; J: TRBJ2-5; size: -; length: 15; CDR3: CASSSGTSGGETQYF; DNA: TGCGCCAGCAGCTCGGGGACTAGCGGGGGCGAGACCCAGTACTTC
D: TRBD2; V: TRBV6-2/TRBV6-3; J: TRBJ2-5; size: once; length: 15; CDR3: CATVPAGRAEETQYF; DNA: TGTGCCACCGTTCCGGCCGGGAGGGCCGAGGAGACCCAGTACTTC
D: TRBD1; V: TRBV10-3; J: TRBJ1-5; size: -; length: 13; CDR3: CAISVDRGKPQHF; DNA: TGTGCCATCAGTGTGGACAGGGGTAAGCCCCAGCATTTT
D: -; V: TRBV28; J: TRBJ2-7; size: -; length: 11; CDR3: CASIGRREQYF; DNA: TGTGCCAGCATAGGACGTCGCGAGCAGTACTTC
D: -; V: TRBV25-1; J: TRBJ1-2; size: -; length: 13; CDR3: CASSEGWGYGYTF; DNA: TGTGCCAGCAGTGAGGGGTGGGGCTATGGCTACACCTTC
D: TRBD2; V: TRBV7-6; J: TRBJ2-2; size: many; length: 16; CDR3: CASSLGLAGGTGELFF; DNA: TGTGCCAGCAGCTTGGGACTAGCGGGGGGCACCGGGGAGCTGTTTTTT
D: -; V: TRBV6-1; J: TRBJ2-7; size: -; length: 14; CDR3: CASKVDSAAYEQYF; DNA: TGTGCCAGCAAGGTCGATAGCGCTGCCTACGAGCAGTACTTC
D: -; V: TRBV5-6; J: TRBJ2-1; size: few; length: 14; CDR3: CASSLTGNSAQQFF; DNA: TGTGCCAGCAGCCTCACAGGGAATTCGGCTCAGCAGTTCTTC
D: TRBD1; V: TRBV28; J: TRBJ2-5; size: many; length: 16; CDR3: CASSLSITGQLETQYF; DNA: TGTGCCAGCAGTTTATCCATAACGGGACAGTTGGAGACCCAGTACTTC
D: TRBD2; V: TRBV12-3/TRBV12-4; J: TRBJ2-1; size: -; length: 15; CDR3: CASIPSGRVYNEQFF; DNA: TGTGCCAGCATCCCTAGCGGGAGGGTCTACAATGAGCAGTTCTTC
D: -; V: TRBV7-2; J: TRBJ1-1; size: many; length: 14; CDR3: CASSLARWNTEAFF; DNA: TGTGCCAGCAGCTTAGCGCGTTGGAACACTGAAGCTTTCTTT
D: TRBD1; V: TRBV7-2; J: TRBJ2-7; size: -; length: 15; CDR3: CASSSARGRRHEQYF; DNA: TGTGCCAGCAGCTCCGCGAGGGGGCGTAGGCACGAGCAGTACTTC
D: TRBD1; V: TRBV7-6; J: TRBJ2-4; size: few; length: 17; CDR3: CASSSTGTAIGKNIQYF; DNA: TGTGCCAGCAGCTCCACCGGGACAGCTATAGGCAAAAACATTCAGTACTTC
D: -; V: TRBV7-2; J: TRBJ2-7; size: -; length: 14; CDR3: CASSWGRGPYEQYF; DNA: TGTGCCAGCAGCTGGGGACGCGGACCCTACGAGCAGTACTTC
D: -; V: TRBV7-2; J: TRBJ1-6; size: many; length: 13; CDR3: CASSFGGNAPLHF; DNA: TGTGCCAGCAGCTTCGGGGGGAACGCACCCCTCCACTTT
D: -; V: TRBV11-2; J: TRBJ2-7; size: -; length: 17; CDR3: CASSSGRWGDNSYEQYF; DNA: TGTGCCAGCAGCTCCGGTCGATGGGGGGACAACTCCTACGAGCAGTACTTC
D: -; V: TRBV2; J: TRBJ1-2; size: -; length: 12; CDR3: CAAGSANYGYTF; DNA: TGTGCTGCCGGTTCAGCTAACTATGGCTACACCTTC
D: TRBD1; V: TRBV5-4; J: TRBJ1-4; size: few; length: 15; CDR3: CASSTRQGASEKLFF; DNA: TGTGCCAGCAGTACGCGACAGGGGGCTAGTGAAAAACTGTTTTTT
D: -; V: TRBV7-2; J: TRBJ1-5; size: many; length: 19; CDR3: CASSLDDRRGRIGNQPQHF; DNA: TGTGCCAGCAGCTTAGACGACCGGCGTGGGCGTATAGGCAATCAGCCCCAGCATTTT
D: -; V: TRBV12-3/TRBV12-4; J: TRBJ2-1; size: many; length: 14; CDR3: CASSRGEIYNEQFF; DNA: TGTGCCAGCTCCAGGGGGGAGATCTACAATGAGCAGTTCTTC
D: -; V: TRBV29-1; J: TRBJ1-5; size: -; length: 14; CDR3: CSVSTGGLNQPQHF; DNA: TGCAGCGTTTCGACAGGAGGACTCAATCAGCCCCAGCATTTT
D: -; V: TRBV7-2; J: TRBJ2-2; size: many; length: 13; CDR3: CASSLQGTGELFF; DNA: TGTGCCAGCAGCTTACAGGGCACCGGGGAGCTGTTTTTT
D: -; V: TRBV5-1; J: TRBJ2-2; size: -; length: 13; CDR3: CATRAVGSGELFF; DNA: TGCGCCACGCGCGCGGTGGGATCCGGGGAGCTGTTTTTT
D: TRBD1; V: TRBV29-1; J: TRBJ1-3; size: -; length: 14; CDR3: CSVEGDSAGNTIYF; DNA: TGCAGCGTTGAAGGGGACAGCGCCGGGAACACCATATATTTT
D: -; V: TRBV7-2; J: TRBJ2-1; size: many; length: 15; CDR3: CASTRRGGLYNEQFF; DNA: TGTGCCAGCACCCGCAGGGGAGGACTTTACAATGAGCAGTTCTTC
D: -; V: TRBV6-1; J: TRBJ1-1; size: -; length: 15; CDR3: CASSVGFRTNTEAFF; DNA: TGTGCCAGCAGTGTAGGTTTCCGGACTAACACTGAAGCTTTCTTT
D: TRBD2; V: TRBV11-2; J: TRBJ2-7; size: -; length: 17; CDR3: CASSFRLAGVFPYEQYF; DNA: TGTGCCAGCAGCTTCAGACTAGCGGGAGTTTTCCCCTACGAGCAGTACTTC
D: TRBD1; V: TRBV7-9; J: TRBJ1-1; size: -; length: 14; CDR3: CASSLRDRGQEAFF; DNA: TGTGCCAGCAGCCTCCGGGACAGGGGGCAGGAAGCTTTCTTT
D: -; V: TRBV5-1; J: TRBJ2-7; size: -; length: 14; CDR3: CASSLEPRGTEQYF; DNA: TGCGCCAGCAGCTTGGAGCCCCGGGGAACCGAGCAGTACTTC
D: -; V: TRBV6-1; J: TRBJ2-1; size: few; length: 13; CDR3: CASSEAHGYEQFF; DNA: TGTGCCAGCAGTGAAGCTCACGGGTATGAGCAGTTCTTC
D: -; V: TRBV6-6; J: TRBJ1-5; size: few; length: 16; CDR3: CASSYSRDNFGRPQHF; DNA: TGTGCCAGCAGTTACTCTCGGGACAACTTCGGGCGGCCCCAGCATTTT
D: -; V: TRBV7-2; J: TRBJ2-3; size: -; length: 16; CDR3: CASSLGVTSRADTQYF; DNA: TGTGCCAGCAGCTTAGGAGTTACGAGCAGGGCAGATACGCAGTATTTT
D: -; V: TRBV7-6; J: TRBJ2-7; size: many; length: 13; CDR3: CASSLHRDYEQYF; DNA: TGTGCCAGCAGCTTACACAGGGATTACGAGCAGTACTTC
D: -; V: TRBV5-5; J: TRBJ2-2; size: -; length: 15; CDR3: CASSSGIPSAGELFF; DNA: TGTGCCAGCAGCTCAGGGATTCCTAGCGCCGGGGAGCTGTTTTTT
D: -; V: TRBV5-6; J: TRBJ2-2; size: -; length: 16; CDR3: CASSLGQALNTGELFF; DNA: TGTGCCAGCAGCTTGGGGCAGGCCTTGAACACCGGGGAGCTGTTTTTT
D: -; V: TRBV5-1; J: TRBJ1-1; size: few; length: 15; CDR3: CASSPQQGGNTEAFF; DNA: TGCGCCAGCAGCCCGCAACAGGGAGGGAACACTGAAGCTTTCTTT
D: TRBD2; V: TRBV20-1; J: TRBJ2-1; size: -; length: 17; CDR3: CSARDRPSGVSYNEQFF; DNA: TGCAGTGCTAGAGATCGGCCTAGCGGGGTATCCTACAATGAGCAGTTCTTC
D: -; V: TRBV28; J: TRBJ2-3; size: -; length: 12; CDR3: CASSFGVDTQYF; DNA: TGTGCCAGCAGTTTTGGTGTAGATACGCAGTATTTT
D: -; V: TRBV2; J: TRBJ2-7; size: -; length: 14; CDR3: CASTLDGSSYEQYF; DNA: TGTGCCAGCACCCTGGACGGTAGCTCCTACGAGCAGTACTTC
D: -; V: TRBV2; J: TRBJ2-6; size: -; length: 18; CDR3: CASSETRTGGGGANVLTF; DNA: TGTGCCAGCAGTGAAACCCGTACAGGAGGTGGAGGGGCCAACGTCCTGACTTTC
D: -; V: TRBV19; J: TRBJ2-2; size: -; length: 14; CDR3: CASSNRVNTGELFF; DNA: TGTGCCAGTAGTAACAGGGTTAACACCGGGGAGCTGTTTTTT
D: TRBD2; V: TRBV7-2; J: TRBJ2-7; size: -; length: 14; CDR3: CASSPSGSGYEQYF; DNA: TGTGCCAGCAGCCCTAGCGGGAGTGGGTACGAGCAGTACTTC
D: -; V: TRBV20-1; J: TRBJ2-1; size: few; length: 14; CDR3: CSARDRRDNNEQFF; DNA: TGCAGTGCTAGAGATCGGAGGGACAACAATGAGCAGTTCTTC
D: TRBD1; V: TRBV28; J: TRBJ2-1; size: few; length: 13; CDR3: CASSRDRYNEQFF; DNA: TGTGCCAGCAGTAGGGACAGGTACAATGAGCAGTTCTTC
D: -; V: TRBV7-3; J: TRBJ2-6; size: many; length: 15; CDR3: CASSQLGAGANVLTF; DNA: TGTGCCAGCAGCCAACTAGGGGCTGGGGCCAACGTCCTGACTTTC
D: TRBD2; V: TRBV5-1; J: TRBJ2-1; size: -; length: 15; CDR3: CASSLAGLAGNEQFF; DNA: TGCGCCAGCAGCTTGGCTGGACTAGCGGGCAATGAGCAGTTCTTC
D: -; V: TRBV20-1; J: TRBJ2-5; size: few; length: 11; CDR3: CSASKAETQYF; DNA: TGCAGTGCTAGTAAGGCAGAGACCCAGTACTTC
D: -; V: TRBV30; J: TRBJ1-1; size: -; length: 14; CDR3: CAWSVRMGTTEAFF; DNA: TGTGCCTGGAGTGTACGAATGGGGACCACTGAAGCTTTCTTT
D: -; V: TRBV7-2; J: TRBJ2-1; size: few; length: 15; CDR3: CASSYGPAVHNEQFF; DNA: TGTGCCAGCAGTTATGGACCAGCCGTCCACAATGAGCAGTTCTTC
D: -; V: TRBV28; J: TRBJ2-3; size: -; length: 14; CDR3: CASSPIDLSGTQYF; DNA: TGTGCCAGCAGTCCTATCGACCTGTCAGGTACGCAGTATTTT
D: TRBD1; V: TRBV10-3; J: TRBJ1-4; size: few; length: 14; CDR3: CAISGDRINEKLFF; DNA: TGTGCCATCAGTGGGGACAGGATTAATGAAAAACTGTTTTTT
D: -; V: TRBV7-2; J: TRBJ2-1; size: -; length: 16; CDR3: CASSLGLRQSYNEQFF; DNA: TGTGCCAGCAGCTTAGGCCTACGACAGTCCTACAATGAGCAGTTCTTC
D: -; V: TRBV12-3/TRBV12-4; J: TRBJ2-1; size: once; length: 12; CDR3: CASSPLPNEQFF; DNA: TGTGCCAGCAGCCCTCTCCCCAATGAGCAGTTCTTC
D: -; V: TRBV5-1; J: TRBJ2-1; size: few; length: 16; CDR3: CASSSPDGSSYNEQFF; DNA: TGCGCCAGCAGCTCACCGGACGGGAGCTCCTACAATGAGCAGTTCTTC
D: -; V: TRBV15; J: TRBJ1-2; size: -; length: 16; CDR3: CATSINRLEGSYGYTF; DNA: TGTGCCACCAGCATCAACAGACTTGAGGGAAGCTATGGCTACACCTTC